The clone carrying this TCR beta chain was picked up one time. The data stem from a study of cytomegalovirus exposure and HLA in healthy donors. Both 60 Vbeta primers and 13 Jbeta primers went into the PCR. Measured with immunoSEQ multiplex PCR; TCRdb has only the in-frame clones, and not every one. The table has about 210,000 clones, 70% to 90% seen once. Germline V gene sequence: CDR1 SEHNR, CDR2 FQNEAQ (reference sequence). CDR3 length: 15 amino acids. V lost 4 bases and J lost 0; bases outside the gene matches: 2. The receptor was derived from a man aged 25-45 years in good health and CMV-seronegative. Source material: PBMCs. This chain uses TRBV7-9 with TRBJ2-7, with 11 bases lining up with TRBD2. CDR3 region: CASSSGLAGSYEQYF. The DNA for the CDR3 is TGTGCCAGCAGCTCAGGACTAGCGGGCTCCTACGAGCAGTACTTC.